This paragraph covers one TCR beta chain sequence. Repertoires were generated with immunoSEQ multiplex PCR, while TCRdb's copy carries only in-frame clones and drops some. The data show under 300,000 clones, around 84% seen once. Trimming left V 8 bases short and J 8 bases short, with 15 bases between. The length of the CDR3 is 12 residues. Germline V gene data show CDR1 as MNHEY and CDR2 as SVGAGI. This sample was taken from a study of blood T cell repertoires in COVID-19. Study-level background: Acute-phase and convalescent COVID-19 samples originated in the United States, Italy and Spain.

This sequence was found in an older woman with active or convalescent COVID-19. This sequence joins TRBV6-5 and TRBJ1-2; D is uncertain. Sequencing was carried out using peripheral blood. The CDR3 protein is CASGPASRGYTF. CDR3 coding DNA: TGTGCCAGCGGTCCCGCGTCCAGGGGCTACACCTTC.